This T cell receptor (beta chain) was identified during a study of shared clonotypes between healthy human individuals. Study findings and constraints: It was anticipated that sequencing depth would influence how many clonotypes donors shared.

Germline-derived CDR1 and CDR2 are MNHEY and SMNVEV (reference sequence). Between the trimmed V and J ends, which lost 3 bases and 4 bases, there was a span of 9 bases. The CDR3 runs to 13 residues. As originally analysed: Owing to the provision of junction-only sequences devoid of quality scores by immunoSEQ, filtering differed. Only in-frame clones appear in the TCRdb table, and some are missing; sequencing was by immunoSEQ multiplex PCR. Clonal size and the V and J genes are those of that table, whereas D and trimming came from the DNA. The table records about 490,000 clones, about 80% of them present only once. Donors comprised healthy HIV-negative adults lacking recent acute infections or vaccinations. This clone came up many times. Its antigen is currently unknown.

The gene calls are TRBV27 and TRBJ1-1; D not certain. Sequencing was performed on PBMCs. The receptor comes from a woman between 35 and 50 years old in good health. Some clones in this sample may be carry-over from other donors' samples. The CDR3 is CASSFLGFTEAFF. CDR3 bases: TGTGCCAGCAGTTTTCTGGGATTCACTGAAGCTTTCTTT.